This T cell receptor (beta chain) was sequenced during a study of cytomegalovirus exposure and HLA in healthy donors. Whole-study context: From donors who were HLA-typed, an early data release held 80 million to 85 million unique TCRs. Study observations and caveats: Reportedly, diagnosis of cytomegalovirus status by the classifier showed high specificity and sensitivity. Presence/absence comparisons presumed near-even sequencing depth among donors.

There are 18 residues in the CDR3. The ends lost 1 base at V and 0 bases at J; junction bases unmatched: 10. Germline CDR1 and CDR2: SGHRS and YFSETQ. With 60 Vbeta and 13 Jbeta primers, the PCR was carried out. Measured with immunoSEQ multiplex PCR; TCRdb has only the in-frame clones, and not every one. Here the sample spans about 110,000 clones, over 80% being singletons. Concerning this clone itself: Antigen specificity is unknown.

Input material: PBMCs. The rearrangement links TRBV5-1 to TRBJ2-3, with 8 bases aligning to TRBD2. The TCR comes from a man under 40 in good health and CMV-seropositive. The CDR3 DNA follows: TGCGCCAGCAGCTTGCGCACTAGCGGAGACTCTAGCACAGATACGCAGTATTTT. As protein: CASSLRTSGDSSTDTQYF.